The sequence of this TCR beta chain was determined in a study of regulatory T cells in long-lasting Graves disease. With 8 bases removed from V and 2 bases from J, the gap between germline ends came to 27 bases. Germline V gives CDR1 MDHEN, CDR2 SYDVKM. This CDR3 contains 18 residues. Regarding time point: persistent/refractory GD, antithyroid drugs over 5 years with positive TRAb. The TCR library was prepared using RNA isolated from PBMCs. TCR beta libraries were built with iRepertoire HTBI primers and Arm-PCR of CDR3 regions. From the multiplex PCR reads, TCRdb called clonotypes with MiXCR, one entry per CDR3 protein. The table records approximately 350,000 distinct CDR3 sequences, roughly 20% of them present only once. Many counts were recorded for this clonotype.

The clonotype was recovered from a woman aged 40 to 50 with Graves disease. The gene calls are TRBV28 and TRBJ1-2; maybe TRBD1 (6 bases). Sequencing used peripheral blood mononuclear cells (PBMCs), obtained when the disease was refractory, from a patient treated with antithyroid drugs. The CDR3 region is CASLGYRGIRGANYGYTF. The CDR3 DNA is TGTGCCAGCCTTGGCTATCGGGGGATTAGGGGGGCAAACTATGGCTACACCTTC.